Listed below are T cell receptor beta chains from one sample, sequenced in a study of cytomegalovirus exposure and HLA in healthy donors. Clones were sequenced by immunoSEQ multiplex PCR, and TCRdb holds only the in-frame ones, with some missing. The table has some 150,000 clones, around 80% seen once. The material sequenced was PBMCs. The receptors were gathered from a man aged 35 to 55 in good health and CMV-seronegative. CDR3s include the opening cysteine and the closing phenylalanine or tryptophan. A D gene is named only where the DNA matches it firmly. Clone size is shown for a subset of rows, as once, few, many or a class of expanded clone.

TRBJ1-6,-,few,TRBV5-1,TGCGCCAGCAGGGCAGGGGAAAGAAATTCACCCCTCCACTTT,CASRAGERNSPLHF
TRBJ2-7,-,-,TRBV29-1,TGCAGCGTTGTTCCGGCCCAGGGTGGCTACGAGCAGTACTTC,CSVVPAQGGYEQYF
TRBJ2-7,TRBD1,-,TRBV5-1,TGCGCCAGCACCTTAGGGGGACAGGGGGGGAACTACGAGCAGTACTTC,CASTLGGQGGNYEQYF
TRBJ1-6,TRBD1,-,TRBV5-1,TGCGCCAGCAGCCCAGGGGGCTCCTATAATTCACCCCTCCACTTT,CASSPGGSYNSPLHF
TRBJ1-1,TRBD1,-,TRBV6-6,TGTGCCAGCAGCCGACAGGGGAACACTGAAGCTTTCTTT,CASSRQGNTEAFF
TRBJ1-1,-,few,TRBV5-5,TGTGCCAGCAGCTTGGGGCGGTTTGAAGCTTTCTTT,CASSLGRFEAFF
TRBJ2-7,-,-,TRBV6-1,TGTGCCAGCAGTGAATCACCGCAGGTCAACTACGAGCAGTACTTC,CASSESPQVNYEQYF
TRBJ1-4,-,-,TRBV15,TGTGCCACCCGCCAGGGAACTAATGAAAAACTGTTTTTT,CATRQGTNEKLFF
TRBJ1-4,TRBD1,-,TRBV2,TGTGCCAGCAGACCTCGGACAGGGTCTAATGAAAAACTGTTTTTT,CASRPRTGSNEKLFF
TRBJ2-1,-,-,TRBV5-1,TGCGCCAGCAGCCCGAACAGGGTCAATGAGCAGTTCTTC,CASSPNRVNEQFF
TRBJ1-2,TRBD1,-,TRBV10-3,TGTGCCATTACAGGGGGGGACGGCGATGGCTACACCTTC,CAITGGDGDGYTF
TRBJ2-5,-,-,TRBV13,TGTGCCAGCAGCTTATTCGGGCAAGAGACCCAGTACTTC,CASSLFGQETQYF
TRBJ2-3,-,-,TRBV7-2,TGTGCCAGCATCTTTTCCGTACGGAGGTCAGATACGCAGTATTTT,CASIFSVRRSDTQYF
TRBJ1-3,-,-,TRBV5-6,TGTGCCAGCAGCTTGATCCCAGAAACTGGAAACACCATATATTTT,CASSLIPETGNTIYF
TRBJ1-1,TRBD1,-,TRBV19,TGTGCCAGTAGTGCTGACAGGGGCATGAACACTGAAGCTTTCTTT,CASSADRGMNTEAFF
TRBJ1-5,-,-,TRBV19,TGTGCCAGTAGTACGCGGAGCAGGGGAGTTAGTCAGCCCCAGCATTTT,CASSTRSRGVSQPQHF